A selection of T cell receptor beta chains follows, all from one sample in a study of blood T cell repertoires in COVID-19. Some clones are missing from TCRdb's copy, which holds only in-frame ones; the method was immunoSEQ multiplex PCR. Of about 160,000 clones listed, approximately 88% were seen once; the top ten hold under 5%. The sample consisted of peripheral blood. These TCRs come from a woman aged 60 to 75 who had recovered from COVID-19. Each CDR3 is given with its conserved first and last residue. A D gene is named only where the DNA matches it firmly. Clone size is stated in some rows and not others, as once, few, many or a class when expanded.

cdr3_nt cdr3_aa d_call clone_size j_call v_call
TGTGCCAGCAGTCGCTCCGGGACTTCCTATGGCTACACCTTC CASSRSGTSYGYTF NA once TRBJ1-2 TRBV6-2/TRBV6-3
TGTGCCAGTAGTGTTTGGACACCGAGCTCCTACAATGAGCAGTTCTTC CASSVWTPSSYNEQFF NA NA TRBJ2-1 TRBV19
TGTGCCAGCAGCCAGAGCGGGGGGGGCCTTTCAGAAACCCAGTACTTC CASSQSGGGLSETQYF TRBD2 NA TRBJ2-5 TRBV4-2
TGCGCCAGCAGGCCCCCCGGACAGACGAACACTGAAGCTTTCTTT CASRPPGQTNTEAFF NA NA TRBJ1-1 TRBV5-1
TGTGCCAGCAGCTTCCGGGGGGGCACCTACGAGCAGTACTTC CASSFRGGTYEQYF TRBD2 NA TRBJ2-7 TRBV7-8
TGTGCCAGCAGTGACCCCCAGGGGGCCGTCTATGGCTACACCTTC CASSDPQGAVYGYTF TRBD1 NA TRBJ1-2 TRBV6-1
TGCGCCAGCAGCCCAGGGACAAAGAACACTGAAGCTTTCTTT CASSPGTKNTEAFF NA NA TRBJ1-1 TRBV5-1
TGTGCCAGCAGTCGGGACTTCCACTCCTACGAGCAGTACTTC CASSRDFHSYEQYF NA few TRBJ2-7 TRBV7-9
TGTGCCAGCAGGTCGTCTGGGGCTGAGGCTGCGGATGAGCAGTTCTTC CASRSSGAEAADEQFF NA NA TRBJ2-1 TRBV7-8
TGTGCCAGCAGTGGGACTAGCGGGGGCCAAGAGACCCAGTACTTC CASSGTSGGQETQYF TRBD2 NA TRBJ2-5 TRBV2
TGTGCCAGCTCACCACCTAACAGGGAGGGGACTGAAGCTTTCTTT CASSPPNREGTEAFF NA NA TRBJ1-1 TRBV18
TGTGCCCGCGCAGAGACCCAGTACTTC CARAETQYF NA NA TRBJ2-5 TRBV27
TGCGCCAGCAGCTTCAGTACCACGGGGACAGATACGCAGTATTTT CASSFSTTGTDTQYF NA once TRBJ2-3 TRBV5-1
TGCGCCAGCAGCCTGTACGGGGGGGATGGCTACACCTTC CASSLYGGDGYTF NA NA TRBJ1-2 TRBV5-1
TGTGCCAGCAGCCTACAGGGGTGGCAGCCCCAGCATTTT CASSLQGWQPQHF TRBD1 NA TRBJ1-5 TRBV3-1/TRBV3-2
TGTGCCAGCAGCTTAGTAGCGGGGGGTTACAATGAGCAGTTCTTC CASSLVAGGYNEQFF TRBD2 NA TRBJ2-1 TRBV7-6
TGTGCCAGCTCCACGACTAGCGGGGGAACCATCTCCTACAATGAGCAGTTCTTC CASSTTSGGTISYNEQFF TRBD2 NA TRBJ2-1 TRBV18
TGCGCCAGCAGCTCTGGGAGCTCTGGAAACACCATATATTTT CASSSGSSGNTIYF NA NA TRBJ1-3 TRBV4-3
TGCGCCAGCAGCCAGCCCGGGACAGCGAACACCGGGGAGCTGTTTTTT CASSQPGTANTGELFF TRBD1 NA TRBJ2-2 TRBV4-1
TGTGCCAGCAGCCCAGACTCCTACAATGAGCAGTTCTTC CASSPDSYNEQFF NA NA TRBJ2-1 TRBV7-2
TGTGCCAGCAGAAAAACGGGGGGGGCCTACGAGCAGTACTTC CASRKTGGAYEQYF TRBD2 NA TRBJ2-7 TRBV27
TGTGCCAGCACGGGGCGGGGGGTACAAGATACGCAGTATTTT CASTGRGVQDTQYF TRBD2 once TRBJ2-3 TRBV2
TGTGCCAGCAGCCGCCCGGGACTTAATTCCTACGAGCAGTACTTC CASSRPGLNSYEQYF NA once TRBJ2-7 TRBV3-1/TRBV3-2
TGCGCCAGCAGCCCGGTTTCTCCGGTCTACGAGCAGTACTTC CASSPVSPVYEQYF NA NA TRBJ2-7 TRBV5-1
TGCGCCAGCAGACGGGACAGTGCCACTGAAGCTTTCTTT CASRRDSATEAFF TRBD1 NA TRBJ1-1 TRBV5-1
TGCGCCAGCAGCTTGGCGCAGTACAATGAGCAGTTCTTC CASSLAQYNEQFF NA once TRBJ2-1 TRBV5-1
TGTGCCAGCAGTGGACGATCAGGGGGCCAAGAGACCCAGTACTTC CASSGRSGGQETQYF TRBD1 NA TRBJ2-5 TRBV2
TGCGCCAGCAGCTTGGTGGGAGCCGGGGCCAACGTCCTGACTTTC CASSLVGAGANVLTF NA NA TRBJ2-6 TRBV5-1
TGTGCCAGCTCACCAGTCAGGGACTCCTACGAGCAGTACTTC CASSPVRDSYEQYF NA NA TRBJ2-7 TRBV18
TGCGCCAGCAGTCTCGGGAATCAGCCCCAGCATTTT CASSLGNQPQHF NA NA TRBJ1-5 TRBV10-2
TGTGCCAGCAGCTTGGAGACTAGCGGGGTCTCCTACAATGAGCAGTTCTTC CASSLETSGVSYNEQFF TRBD2 NA TRBJ2-1 TRBV5-6
TGCGCCAGCAGCCAAGATCGGCAGGGGAGCCAGCCCCAGCATTTT CASSQDRQGSQPQHF NA NA TRBJ1-5 TRBV4-3
TGTGCCAGCACCCCGGGACAGGGGTTCGAGCAGTACTTC CASTPGQGFEQYF TRBD1 once TRBJ2-7 TRBV6-5
TGTGCCAGCAGTGACCCCAGGGCCCCCTACAATGAGCAGTTCTTC CASSDPRAPYNEQFF NA once TRBJ2-1 TRBV2
TGTGCCAGTACCCCCACTAGCGGGGGGGCGAAGGAGCAGTTCTTC CASTPTSGGAKEQFF TRBD2 NA TRBJ2-1 TRBV19
TGTGCCAGCAGCGGCTCGGAGACGCGCGGGACCCAGTACTTC CASSGSETRGTQYF NA NA TRBJ2-5 TRBV5-5
TGTGCCAGCAGTCAAGCGGGGACGAACACCGGGGAGCTGTTTTTT CASSQAGTNTGELFF TRBD2 once TRBJ2-2 TRBV9
TGTGCCAGCAGCGTAGATGCACTCCCGCGGGGCTATGGCTACACCTTC CASSVDALPRGYGYTF NA few TRBJ1-2 TRBV9
TGTGCCAGCAGCTTATGTTCGAGGGCATATAGCAATCAGCCCCAGCATTTT CASSLCSRAYSNQPQHF NA NA TRBJ1-5 TRBV11-3
TGTGCCAGCAGCTTAGCCTTTCGTCCCGGGGAGCTGTTTTTT CASSLAFRPGELFF NA NA TRBJ2-2 TRBV11-2
TGTGCCAGCAGCTTGGCCCTCAATGAGCAGTTCTTC CASSLALNEQFF NA NA TRBJ2-1 TRBV5-5